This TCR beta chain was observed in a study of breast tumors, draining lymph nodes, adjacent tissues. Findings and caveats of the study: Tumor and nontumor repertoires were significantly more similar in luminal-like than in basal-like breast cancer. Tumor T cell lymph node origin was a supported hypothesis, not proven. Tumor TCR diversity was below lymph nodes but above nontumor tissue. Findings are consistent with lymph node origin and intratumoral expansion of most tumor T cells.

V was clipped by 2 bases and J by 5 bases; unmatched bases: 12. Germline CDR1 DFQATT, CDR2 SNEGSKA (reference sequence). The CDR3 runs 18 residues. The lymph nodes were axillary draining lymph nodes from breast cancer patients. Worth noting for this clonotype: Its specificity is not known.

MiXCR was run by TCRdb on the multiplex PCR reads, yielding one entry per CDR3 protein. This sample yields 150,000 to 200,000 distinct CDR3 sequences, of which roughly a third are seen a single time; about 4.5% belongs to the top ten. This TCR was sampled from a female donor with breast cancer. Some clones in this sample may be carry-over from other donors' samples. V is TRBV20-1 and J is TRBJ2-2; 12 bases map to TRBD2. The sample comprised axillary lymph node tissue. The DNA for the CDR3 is TGCAGTGCTAGACCCGCTAGCGGGGGGGCGTTATGGACCGGGGAGCTGTTTTTT. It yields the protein CSARPASGGALWTGELFF.